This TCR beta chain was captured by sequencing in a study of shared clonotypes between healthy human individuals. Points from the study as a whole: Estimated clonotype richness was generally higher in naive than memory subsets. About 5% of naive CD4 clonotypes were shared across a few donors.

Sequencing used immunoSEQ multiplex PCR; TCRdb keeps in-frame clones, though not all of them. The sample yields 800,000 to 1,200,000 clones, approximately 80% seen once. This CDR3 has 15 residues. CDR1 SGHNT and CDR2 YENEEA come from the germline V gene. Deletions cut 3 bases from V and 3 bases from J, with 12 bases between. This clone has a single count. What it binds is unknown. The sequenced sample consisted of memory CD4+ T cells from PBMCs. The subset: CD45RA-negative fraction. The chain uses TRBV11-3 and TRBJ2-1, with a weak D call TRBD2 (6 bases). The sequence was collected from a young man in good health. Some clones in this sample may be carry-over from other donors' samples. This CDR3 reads CASSFSGPFYNEQFF. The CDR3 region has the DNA TGTGCCAGCAGCTTTAGCGGACCCTTCTACAATGAGCAGTTCTTC. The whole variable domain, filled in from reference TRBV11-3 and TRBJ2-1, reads EAGVVQSPRYKIIEKKQPVAFWCNPISGHNTLYWYLQNLGQGPELLIRYENEEAVDDSQLPKDRFSAERLKGVDSTLKIQPAELGDSAVYLCASSFSGPFYNEQFFGPGTRLTVL.